This T cell receptor beta chain stems from a study of cytomegalovirus exposure and HLA in healthy donors. Study as a whole: A later analysis reported the 120 validation repertoires used the same platform as the approximately 660 first-cohort repertoires. Study-wide results and caveats: Reportedly, diagnosis of cytomegalovirus status by the classifier showed high specificity and sensitivity.

This CDR3 comprises 15 residues. Germline lookup yields CDR1 MDHEN and CDR2 SYDVKM. V lost 4 bases to trimming and J lost 1 base; unmatched junction nucleotides: 7. Concerning this clone: What it binds is unknown.

Sequenced by immunoSEQ multiplex PCR; TCRdb stores in-frame clones only, minus some. The sample gives about 140,000 clones, 88% of which show up once; around 8% is in the top ten. The chain has TRBV28 and TRBJ2-7; TRBD1 agrees at 7 bases. The clonotype originates from a woman aged 18 to 35 in good health and CMV-seropositive. Sequencing was performed on PBMCs. The CDR3 DNA reads TGTGCCAGCAGTTCCCACAACAGGGGATCCTACGAGCAGTACTTC. Its protein is CASSSHNRGSYEQYF.